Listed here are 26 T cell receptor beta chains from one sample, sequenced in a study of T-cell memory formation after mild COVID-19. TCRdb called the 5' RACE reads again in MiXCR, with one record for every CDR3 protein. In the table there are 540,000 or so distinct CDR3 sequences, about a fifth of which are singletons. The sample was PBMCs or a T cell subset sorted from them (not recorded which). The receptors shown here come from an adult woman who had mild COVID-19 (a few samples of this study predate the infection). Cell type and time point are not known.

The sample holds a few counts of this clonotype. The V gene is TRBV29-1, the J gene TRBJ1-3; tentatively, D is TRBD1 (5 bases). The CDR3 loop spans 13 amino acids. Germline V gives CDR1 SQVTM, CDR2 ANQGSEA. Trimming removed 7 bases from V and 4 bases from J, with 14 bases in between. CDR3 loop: CSAWGTSGNTIYF. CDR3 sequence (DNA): TGCAGCGCCTGGGGGACTTCGGGAAACACCATATATTTT.

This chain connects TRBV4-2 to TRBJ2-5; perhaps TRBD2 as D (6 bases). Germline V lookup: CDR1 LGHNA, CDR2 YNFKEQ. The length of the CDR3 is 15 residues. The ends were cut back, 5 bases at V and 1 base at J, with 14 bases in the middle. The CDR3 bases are TGTGCCAGCAGCGGAGGCGGGACCCTCCAAGAGACCCAGTACTTC. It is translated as CASSGGGTLQETQYF.

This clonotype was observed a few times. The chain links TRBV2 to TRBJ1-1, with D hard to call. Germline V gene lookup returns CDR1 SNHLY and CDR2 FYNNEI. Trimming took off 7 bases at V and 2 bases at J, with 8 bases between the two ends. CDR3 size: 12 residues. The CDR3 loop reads CASIQGNTEAFF. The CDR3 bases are TGTGCCAGCATCCAAGGCAACACTGAAGCTTTCTTT.

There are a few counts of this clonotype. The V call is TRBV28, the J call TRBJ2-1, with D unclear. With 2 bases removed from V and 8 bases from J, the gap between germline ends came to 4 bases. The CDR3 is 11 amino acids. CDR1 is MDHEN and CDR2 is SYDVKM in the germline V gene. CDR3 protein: CASSLSHEQFF. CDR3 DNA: TGTGCCAGCAGTTTAAGTCATGAGCAGTTCTTC. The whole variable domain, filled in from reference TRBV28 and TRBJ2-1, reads DVKVTQSSRYLVKRTGEKVFLECVQDMDHENMFWYRQDPGLGLRLIYFSYDVKMKEKGDIPEGYSVSREKKERFSLILESASTNQTSMYLCASSLSHEQFFGPGTRLTVL.

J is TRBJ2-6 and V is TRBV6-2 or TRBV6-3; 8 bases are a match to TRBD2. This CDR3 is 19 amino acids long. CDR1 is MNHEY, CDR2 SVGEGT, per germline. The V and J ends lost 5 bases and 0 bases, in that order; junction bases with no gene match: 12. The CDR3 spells CASSPGRAAGYSGANVLTF. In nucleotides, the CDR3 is TGTGCCAGCAGTCCCGGGAGGGCCGCGGGATACTCTGGGGCCAACGTCCTGACTTTC.

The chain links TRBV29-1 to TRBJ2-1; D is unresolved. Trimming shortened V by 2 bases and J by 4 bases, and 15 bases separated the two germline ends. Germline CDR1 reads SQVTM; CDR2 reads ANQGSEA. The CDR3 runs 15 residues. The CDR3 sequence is CSVESRRFWYNEQFF. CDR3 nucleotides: TGCAGCGTTGAATCCCGCCGTTTCTGGTACAATGAGCAGTTCTTC.

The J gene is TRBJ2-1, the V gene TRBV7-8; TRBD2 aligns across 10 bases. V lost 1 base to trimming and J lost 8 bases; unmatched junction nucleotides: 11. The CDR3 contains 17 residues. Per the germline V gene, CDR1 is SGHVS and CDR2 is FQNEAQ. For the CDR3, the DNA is TGTGCCAGCAGCTTAGTTCACTCGGGACTAGCGATCTATGAGCAGTTCTTC. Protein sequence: CASSLVHSGLAIYEQFF.

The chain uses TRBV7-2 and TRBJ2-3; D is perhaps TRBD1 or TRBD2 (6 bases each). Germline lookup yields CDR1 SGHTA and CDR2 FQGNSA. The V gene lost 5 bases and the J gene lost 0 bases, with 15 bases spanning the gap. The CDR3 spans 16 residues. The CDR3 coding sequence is TGTGCCAGCAGCCGGGGGCCACGGGTCAGCACAGATACGCAGTATTTT. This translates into CASSRGPRVSTDTQYF.

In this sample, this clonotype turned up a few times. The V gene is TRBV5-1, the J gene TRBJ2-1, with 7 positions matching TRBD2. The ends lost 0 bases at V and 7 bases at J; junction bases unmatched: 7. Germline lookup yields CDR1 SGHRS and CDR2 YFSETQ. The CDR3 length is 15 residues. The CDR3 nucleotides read TGCGCCAGCAGCTTGGTGGCGGGGGAGCGGAATGAGCAGTTCTTC. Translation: CASSLVAGERNEQFF.

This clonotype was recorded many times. The CDR3 protein is CATSRTDMAGSSPLHF. CDR3 coding DNA: TGTGCCACCAGCAGGACCGATATGGCGGGGAGTTCACCCCTCCACTTT. The chain combines TRBV15 with TRBJ1-6; D is uncertain. This CDR3 comprises 16 residues. The V and J ends lost 3 bases and 9 bases respectively, with 18 bases between them. The germline CDR1 and CDR2 sequences are LNHNV and YYDKDF (reference sequence). The full variable domain, in which reference TRBV15 and TRBJ1-6 provide the parts outside the CDR3, is DAMVIQNPRYQVTQFGKPVTLSCSQTLNHNVMYWYQQKSSQAPKLLFHYYDKDFNNEADTPDNFQSRRPNTSFCFLDIRSPGLGDTAMYLCATSRTDMAGSSPLHFGNGTRLTVT.

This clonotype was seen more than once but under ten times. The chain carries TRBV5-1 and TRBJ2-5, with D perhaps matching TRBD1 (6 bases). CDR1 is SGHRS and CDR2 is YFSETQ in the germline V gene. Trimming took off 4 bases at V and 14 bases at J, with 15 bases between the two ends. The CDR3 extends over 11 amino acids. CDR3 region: CASSHRDTLYF. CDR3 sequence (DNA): TGCGCCAGCAGCCACCGGGACACCCTCTACTTC.

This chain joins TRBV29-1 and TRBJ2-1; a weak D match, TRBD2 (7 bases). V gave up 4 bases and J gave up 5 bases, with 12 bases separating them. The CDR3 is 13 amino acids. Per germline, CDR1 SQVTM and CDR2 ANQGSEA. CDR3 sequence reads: CSVVGGDNNEQFF. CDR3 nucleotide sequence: TGCAGCGTTGTGGGGGGGGACAACAATGAGCAGTTCTTC.

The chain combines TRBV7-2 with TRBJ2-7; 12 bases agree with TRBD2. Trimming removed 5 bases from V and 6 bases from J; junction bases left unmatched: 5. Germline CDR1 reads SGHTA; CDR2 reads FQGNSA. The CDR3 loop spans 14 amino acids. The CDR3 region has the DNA TGTGCCAGCAGCCCTAGCGGGAGGGCTGGCGAGCAGTACTTC. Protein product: CASSPSGRAGEQYF.

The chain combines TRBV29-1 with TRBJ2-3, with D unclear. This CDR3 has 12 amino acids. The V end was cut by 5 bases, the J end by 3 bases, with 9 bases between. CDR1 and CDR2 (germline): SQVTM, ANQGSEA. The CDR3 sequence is CSVKTRTDTQYF. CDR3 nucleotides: TGCAGCGTTAAGACAAGGACAGATACGCAGTATTTT.

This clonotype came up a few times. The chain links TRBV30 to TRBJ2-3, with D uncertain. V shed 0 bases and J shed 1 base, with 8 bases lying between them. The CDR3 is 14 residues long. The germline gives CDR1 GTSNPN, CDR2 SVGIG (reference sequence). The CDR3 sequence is CAWSVHGGTDTQYF. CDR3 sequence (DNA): TGTGCCTGGAGTGTACACGGAGGCACAGATACGCAGTATTTT. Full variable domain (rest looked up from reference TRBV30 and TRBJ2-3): SQTIHQWPATLVQPVGSPLSLECTVEGTSNPNLYWYRQAAGRGLQLLFYSVGIGQISSEVPQNLSASRPQDRQFILSSKKLLLSDSGFYLCAWSVHGGTDTQYFGPGTRLTVL.

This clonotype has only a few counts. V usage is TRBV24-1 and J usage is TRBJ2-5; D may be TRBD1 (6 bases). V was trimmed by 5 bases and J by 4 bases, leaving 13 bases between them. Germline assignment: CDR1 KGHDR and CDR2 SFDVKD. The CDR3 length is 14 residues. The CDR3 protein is CATSASGDLETQYF. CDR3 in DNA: TGTGCCACCAGTGCTTCAGGGGATCTAGAGACCCAGTACTTC.

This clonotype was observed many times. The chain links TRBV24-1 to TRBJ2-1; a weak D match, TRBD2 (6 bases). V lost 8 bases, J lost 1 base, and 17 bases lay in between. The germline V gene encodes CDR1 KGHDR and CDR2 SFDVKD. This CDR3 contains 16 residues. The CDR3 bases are TGTGCCACCACCGATACTGGGGGGAGGTCCTACAATGAGCAGTTCTTC. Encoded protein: CATTDTGGRSYNEQFF.

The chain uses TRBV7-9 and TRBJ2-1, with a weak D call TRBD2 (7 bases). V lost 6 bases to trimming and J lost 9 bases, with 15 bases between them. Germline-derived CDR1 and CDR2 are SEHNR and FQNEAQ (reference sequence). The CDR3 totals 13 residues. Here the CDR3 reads CASREGGAGEQFF. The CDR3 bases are TGTGCCAGCAGAGAGGGGGGGGCGGGTGAGCAGTTCTTC.

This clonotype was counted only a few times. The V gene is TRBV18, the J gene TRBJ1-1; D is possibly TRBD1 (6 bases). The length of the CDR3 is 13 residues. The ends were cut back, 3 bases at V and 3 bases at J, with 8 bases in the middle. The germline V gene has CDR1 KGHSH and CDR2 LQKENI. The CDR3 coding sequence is TGTGCCAGCTCACCGGACAGTCACACTGAAGCTTTCTTT. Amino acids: CASSPDSHTEAFF.

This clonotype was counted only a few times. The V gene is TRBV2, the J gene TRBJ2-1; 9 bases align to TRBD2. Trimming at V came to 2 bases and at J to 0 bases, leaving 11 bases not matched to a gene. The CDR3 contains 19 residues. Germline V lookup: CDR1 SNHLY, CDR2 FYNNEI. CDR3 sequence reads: CASSEFGLAGRGSYNEQFF. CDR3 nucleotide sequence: TGTGCCAGCAGTGAATTTGGTCTAGCGGGGAGAGGCTCCTACAATGAGCAGTTCTTC.

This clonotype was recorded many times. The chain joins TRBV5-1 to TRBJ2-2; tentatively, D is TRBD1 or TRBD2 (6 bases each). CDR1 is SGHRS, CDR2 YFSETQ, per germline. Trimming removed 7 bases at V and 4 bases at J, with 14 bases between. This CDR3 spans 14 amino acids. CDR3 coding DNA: TGCGCCAGCGAGGGGGGCTCGGGCACCGGGGAGCTGTTTTTT. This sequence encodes CASEGGSGTGELFF.

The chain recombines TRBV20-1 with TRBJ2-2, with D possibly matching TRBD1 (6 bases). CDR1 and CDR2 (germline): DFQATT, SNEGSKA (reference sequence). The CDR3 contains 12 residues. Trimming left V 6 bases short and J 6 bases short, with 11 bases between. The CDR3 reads CSASEGAGELFF. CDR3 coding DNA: TGCAGTGCCAGCGAGGGGGCCGGGGAGCTGTTTTTT.

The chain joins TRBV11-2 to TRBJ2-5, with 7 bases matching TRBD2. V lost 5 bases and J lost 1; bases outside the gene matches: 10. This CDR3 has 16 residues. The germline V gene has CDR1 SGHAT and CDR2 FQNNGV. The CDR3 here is CASSDRGSGVQETQYF. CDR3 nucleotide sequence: TGTGCCAGCAGCGACCGGGGGAGCGGGGTCCAAGAGACCCAGTACTTC.

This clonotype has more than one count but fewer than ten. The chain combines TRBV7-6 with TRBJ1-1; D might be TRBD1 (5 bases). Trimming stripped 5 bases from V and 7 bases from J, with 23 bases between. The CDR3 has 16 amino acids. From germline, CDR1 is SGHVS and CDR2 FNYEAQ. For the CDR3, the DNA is TGTGCCAGCAGCCCCCGAGCAAGTGGGACGTCTAGTGAAGCTTTCTTT. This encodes CASSPRASGTSSEAFF.

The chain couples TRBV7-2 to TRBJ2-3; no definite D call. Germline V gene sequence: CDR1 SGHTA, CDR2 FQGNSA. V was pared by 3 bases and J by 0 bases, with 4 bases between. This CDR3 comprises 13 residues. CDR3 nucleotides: TGTGCCAGCAGCTTTCTAAGCACAGATACGCAGTATTTT. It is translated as CASSFLSTDTQYF.

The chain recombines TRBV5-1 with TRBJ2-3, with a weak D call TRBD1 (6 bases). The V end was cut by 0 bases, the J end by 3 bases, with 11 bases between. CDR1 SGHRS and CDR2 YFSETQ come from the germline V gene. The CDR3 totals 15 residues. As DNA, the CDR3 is TGCGCCAGCAGCTTGGTACAGGGAGTAACAGATACGCAGTATTTT. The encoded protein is CASSLVQGVTDTQYF.